The sequence of this TCR beta chain was determined in a study of T cells expressing NK-cell markers. TCRdb re-called the 5' RACE reads, yielding one record per CDR3 amino acid sequence without DNA. The repertoire table contains about 390,000 distinct CDR3 sequences. The origin of this receptor is a woman aged 50 to 60 in good health. The sample comprised blood T cells: a sorted CD56 or NKG2C T cell subset, CD4+ or CD8+ T cells, or bulk PBMC T cells (not recorded which).

The CDR3 sequence: CSVASGQEPQHF. The chain has TRBV29-1 and TRBJ1-5; TCRdb returns TRBD1, unconfirmable since there is no DNA. CDR1 SQVTM and CDR2 ANQGSEA come from the germline V gene. The CDR3 extends over 12 amino acids.